This T cell receptor (beta chain) was sequenced for a study of control samples from healthy donors and cancer patients. The CDR3 is 15 residues long. Trimming pared 3 bases from V and 1 base from J, leaving 12 bases between. CDR1 is MDHEN, CDR2 SYDVKM, per germline. This clone has a single count. Profiling relied on immunoSEQ multiplex PCR, and the TCRdb table lists in-frame clones only, not all of them. This sample carries tens of thousands of clones, approximately 91% of them seen once, and the ten largest clones take 3.5% to 4%. The chain is built from TRBV28 and TRBJ2-5, with D perhaps TRBD1 (6 bases). The clonotype was recovered from a man in his forties or fifties in good health. Sequencing was performed on blood. The CDR3 reads CASSLWQGIQETQYF. CDR3 nucleotides: TGTGCCAGCAGTTTGTGGCAGGGGATCCAAGAGACCCAGTACTTC.